The clone carrying this T cell receptor (beta chain) was detected only a few times. The data belong to a study of patients and donors after allogeneic stem cell transplantation. MiXCR was run by TCRdb on the RT-PCR reads, yielding one entry per CDR3 protein. This table has around 240,000 distinct CDR3 sequences, 11% to 15% appearing once. CDR1 and CDR2 from the germline V gene are SGDLS and YYNGEE. Trimming left V 3 bases short and J 2 bases short, with 6 bases between. This CDR3 has 14 amino acids. The V and J genes are TRBV9 and TRBJ2-6, with no clear D. This clonotype was sampled from a human donor who was either an allogeneic HSCT recipient or a stem cell or donor lymphocyte infusion donor (not recorded which). It is not recorded whose cells these are; they may come from a transplant donor. The sample was blood, either unsorted or a sorted T cell fraction (not recorded which). The CDR3 sequence is CASSAGAGANVLTF. CDR3 DNA: TGTGCCAGCAGCGCAGGAGCTGGGGCCAACGTCCTGACTTTC.